The clone carrying this T cell receptor (beta chain) came up a few times. Other nucleotide sequences from this sample produce the same CDR3. CDR3 length equals 16 residues. V dropped 4 bases and J dropped 4; count of bases not matched to a gene: 8. In germline, CDR1 is SEHNR, CDR2 FQNEAQ (reference sequence). This sample was taken from a study of blood T cell repertoires in COVID-19. Study as a whole: T cells, B-cell-depleted T cells, or PBMCs supplied cDNA or gDNA.

The protocol was immunoSEQ multiplex PCR, while the TCRdb copy is restricted to in-frame clones and leaves out a portion. Among about 360,000 clones listed, approximately 80% were seen once. The sequence was obtained from a human donor with acute or convalescent COVID-19. The donor label of this sample is uncertain. The chain joins TRBV7-9 to TRBJ2-2; TRBD1 agrees at 8 bases. The material sequenced was peripheral blood. CDR3 sequence (DNA): TGTGCCAGCAGCTCCGGGACAGGATTCTTCACCGGGGAGCTGTTTTTT. This gives the protein CASSSGTGFFTGELFF.